This T cell receptor (beta chain) was retrieved from a study of cytomegalovirus exposure and HLA in healthy donors. About this clone: Antigen unknown.

The CDR3 loop spans 15 amino acids. With V trimmed by 4 bases and J by 1 base, 3 bases remained unmatched. Germline V gives CDR1 LGHNT, CDR2 FRNRAP. PCR involved 60 Vbeta and 13 Jbeta primers. The table came from immunoSEQ multiplex PCR; TCRdb's copy has only in-frame clones and leaves some out. This table has 95,000 to 150,000 clones, roughly 85% appearing once. Study conclusions and caveats: Apparent HLA restriction characterized most CMV-associated TCR beta chains in a later analysis.

The rearrangement uses TRBV12-5 and TRBJ1-5, with TRBD1 identical over 8 bases. The origin of this receptor is a woman aged 40-49 years in good health and CMV-seropositive. The sequenced sample consisted of PBMCs. This chain's CDR3 is CASGSGQASNQPQHF. CDR3 nucleotides: TGTGCTAGTGGTTCGGGACAGGCCAGCAATCAGCCCCAGCATTTT.